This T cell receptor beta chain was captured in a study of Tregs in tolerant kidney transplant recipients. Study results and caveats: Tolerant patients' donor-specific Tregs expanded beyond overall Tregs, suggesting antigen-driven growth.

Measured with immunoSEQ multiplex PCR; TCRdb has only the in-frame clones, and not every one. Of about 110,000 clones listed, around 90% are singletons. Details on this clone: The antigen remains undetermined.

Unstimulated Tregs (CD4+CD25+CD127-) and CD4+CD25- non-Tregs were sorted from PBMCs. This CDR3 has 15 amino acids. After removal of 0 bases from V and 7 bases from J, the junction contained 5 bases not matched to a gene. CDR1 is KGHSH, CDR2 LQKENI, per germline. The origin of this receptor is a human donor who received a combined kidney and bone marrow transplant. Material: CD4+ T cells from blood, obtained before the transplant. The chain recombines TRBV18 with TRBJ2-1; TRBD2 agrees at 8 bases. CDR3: CASSPPGGVRNEQFF. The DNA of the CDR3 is TGTGCCAGCTCACCACCCGGGGGGGTGAGGAATGAGCAGTTCTTC.